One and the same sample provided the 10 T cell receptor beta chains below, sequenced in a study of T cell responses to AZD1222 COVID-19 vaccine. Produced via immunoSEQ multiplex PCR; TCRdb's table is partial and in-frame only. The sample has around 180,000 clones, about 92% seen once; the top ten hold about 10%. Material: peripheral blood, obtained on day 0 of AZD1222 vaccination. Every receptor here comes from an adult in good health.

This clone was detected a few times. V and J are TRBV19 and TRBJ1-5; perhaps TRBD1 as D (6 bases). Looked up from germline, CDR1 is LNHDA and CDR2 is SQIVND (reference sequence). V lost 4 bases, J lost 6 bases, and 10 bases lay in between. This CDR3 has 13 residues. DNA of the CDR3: TGTGCCAGTAGTAACAGGGAGACTCAGCCCCAGCATTTT. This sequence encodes CASSNRETQPQHF. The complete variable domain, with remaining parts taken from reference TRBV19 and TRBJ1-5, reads DGGITQSPKYLFRKEGQNVTLSCEQNLNHDAMYWYRQDPGQGLRLIYYSQIVNDFQKGDIAEGYSVSREKKESFPLTVTSAQKNPTAFYLCASSNRETQPQHFGDGTRLSIL.

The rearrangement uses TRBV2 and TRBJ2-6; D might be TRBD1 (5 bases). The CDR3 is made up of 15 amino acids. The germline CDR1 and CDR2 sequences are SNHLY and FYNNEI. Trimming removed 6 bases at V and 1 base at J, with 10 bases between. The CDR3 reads CASSFRVSGANVLTF. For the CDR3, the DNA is TGTGCCAGCAGCTTCAGGGTTTCTGGGGCCAACGTCCTGACTTTC.

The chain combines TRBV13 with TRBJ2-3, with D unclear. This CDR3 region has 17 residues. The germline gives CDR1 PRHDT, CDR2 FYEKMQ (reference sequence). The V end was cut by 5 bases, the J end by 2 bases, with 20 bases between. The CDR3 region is CASSAYDRATDTDTQYF. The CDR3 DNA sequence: TGTGCCAGCAGCGCGTATGACCGGGCCACGGACACAGATACGCAGTATTTT.

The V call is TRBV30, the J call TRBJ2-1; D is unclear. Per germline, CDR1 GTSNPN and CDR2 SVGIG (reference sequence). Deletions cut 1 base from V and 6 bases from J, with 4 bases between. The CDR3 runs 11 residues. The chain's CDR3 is CAWSGFNEQFF. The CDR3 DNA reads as TGTGCCTGGAGTGGCTTCAATGAGCAGTTCTTC.

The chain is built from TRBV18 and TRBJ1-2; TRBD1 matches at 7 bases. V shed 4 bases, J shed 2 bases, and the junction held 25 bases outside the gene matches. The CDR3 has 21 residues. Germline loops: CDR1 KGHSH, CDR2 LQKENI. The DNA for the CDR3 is TGTGCCAGCTCACGCCCCTTCAGGGTCGGGACAGAATCCGGCCCCAACTATGGCTACACCTTC. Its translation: CASSRPFRVGTESGPNYGYTF.

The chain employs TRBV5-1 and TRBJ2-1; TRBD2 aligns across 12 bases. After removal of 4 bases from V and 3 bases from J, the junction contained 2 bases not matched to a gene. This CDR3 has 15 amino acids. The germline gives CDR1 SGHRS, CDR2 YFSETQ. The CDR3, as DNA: TGCGCCAGCAGCCCGGGACTAGCGGGCTACAATGAGCAGTTCTTC. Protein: CASSPGLAGYNEQFF. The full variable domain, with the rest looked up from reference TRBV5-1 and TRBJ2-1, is KAGVTQTPRYLIKTRGQQVTLSCSPISGHRSVSWYQQTPGQGLQFLFEYFSETQRNKGNFPGRFSGRQFSNSRSEMNVSTLELGDSALYLCASSPGLAGYNEQFFGPGTRLTVL.

The CDR3 nucleotides read TGTGCCAGCAGTTCTAACTCCTACGAGCAGTACTTC. It encodes CASSSNSYEQYF. The chain links TRBV27 to TRBJ2-7; D is unclear. Trimming removed 4 bases at V and 0 bases at J, with 4 bases between. The CDR3 is made up of 12 amino acids. Germline CDR1 and CDR2: MNHEY and SMNVEV (reference sequence).

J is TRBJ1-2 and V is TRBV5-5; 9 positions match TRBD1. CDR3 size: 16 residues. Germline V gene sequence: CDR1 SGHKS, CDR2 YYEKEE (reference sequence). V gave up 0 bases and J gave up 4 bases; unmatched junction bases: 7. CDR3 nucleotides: TGTGCCAGCAGCTTGGATCAACAGGGGGCTATCTATGGCTACACCTTC. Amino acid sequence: CASSLDQQGAIYGYTF.

For the CDR3, the DNA is TGTGCCAGCAGTTATCTGGTCCGCTACGAGCAGTACTTC. Its translation: CASSYLVRYEQYF. The chain joins TRBV6-4 to TRBJ2-7; D gene unclear. The CDR3 has 13 amino acids. CDR1 and CDR2 from the germline V gene are MRHNA and SNTAGT. The germline V and J ends were trimmed by 5 bases and 3 bases, with 11 bases remaining between them.

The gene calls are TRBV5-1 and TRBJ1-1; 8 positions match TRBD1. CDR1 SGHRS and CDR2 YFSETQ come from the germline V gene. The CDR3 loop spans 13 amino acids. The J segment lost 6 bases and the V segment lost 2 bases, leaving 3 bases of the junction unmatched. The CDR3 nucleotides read TGCGCCAGCAGCTTAGGACAGGGCTCTGAAGCTTTCTTT. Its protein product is CASSLGQGSEAFF.